The TCR beta chain under discussion was sequenced for a study of blood T cells in healthy people across ages. There are a few counts of this clonotype. The V gene's germline CDR1 is SEHNR and CDR2 FQNEAQ (reference sequence). CDR3 length: 16 amino acids. V lost 2 bases to trimming and J lost 6 bases, with 19 bases between them. The authors ran a second PCR of about 6 to 11 cycles using a sample-barcoded 5' primer and a J-beta primer mix. Every cDNA molecule bore a tag from a template-switch adaptor containing 12 random nucleotides. TCRdb re-derived calls from the 5' RACE reads in MiXCR, one entry per CDR3 protein. In the table there are around 1.5 million distinct CDR3 sequences, 30% to 40% of which are singletons. Isolation per sample recovered at least 7 million PBMCs.

The chain combines TRBV7-9 with TRBJ1-1; weak D call: TRBD1 (6 bases). Sample: blood. This receptor was obtained from a woman aged 30 to 39 in good health. CDR3 loop: CASSLMGAGSQSEAFF. As DNA, the CDR3 is TGTGCCAGCAGCTTAATGGGGGCTGGGAGTCAGTCTGAAGCTTTCTTT.